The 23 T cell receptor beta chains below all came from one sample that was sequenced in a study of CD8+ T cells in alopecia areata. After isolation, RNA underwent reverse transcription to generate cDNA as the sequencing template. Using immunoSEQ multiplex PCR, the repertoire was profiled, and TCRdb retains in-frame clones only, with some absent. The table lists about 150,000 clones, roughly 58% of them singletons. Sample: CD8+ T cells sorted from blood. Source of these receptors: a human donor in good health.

Here the CDR3 reads CASSLAEVNEQFF. CDR3 bases: TGTGCCAGCAGCCTTGCGGAGGTCAATGAGCAGTTCTTC. The chain links TRBV25-1 to TRBJ2-1; weak D call: TRBD2 (5 bases). The V gene's germline CDR1 is MGHDK and CDR2 SYGVNS. The CDR3 length is 13 residues. V was shortened by 6 bases and J by 6 bases, with 12 bases between the two germline ends.

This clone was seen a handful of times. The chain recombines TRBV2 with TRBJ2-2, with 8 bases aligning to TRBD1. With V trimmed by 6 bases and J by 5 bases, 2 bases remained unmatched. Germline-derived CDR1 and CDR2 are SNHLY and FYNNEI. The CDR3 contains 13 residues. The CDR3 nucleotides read TGTGCCAGCAGGACAGGGGCTACCGGGGAGCTGTTTTTT. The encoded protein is CASRTGATGELFF.

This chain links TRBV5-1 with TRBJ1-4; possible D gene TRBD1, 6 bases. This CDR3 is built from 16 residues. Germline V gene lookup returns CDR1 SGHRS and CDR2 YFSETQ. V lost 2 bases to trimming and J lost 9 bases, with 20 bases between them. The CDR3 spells CASSFPKDSLKKKLFF. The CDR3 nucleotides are TGCGCCAGCAGCTTCCCTAAGGACAGCTTAAAGAAAAAACTGTTTTTT.

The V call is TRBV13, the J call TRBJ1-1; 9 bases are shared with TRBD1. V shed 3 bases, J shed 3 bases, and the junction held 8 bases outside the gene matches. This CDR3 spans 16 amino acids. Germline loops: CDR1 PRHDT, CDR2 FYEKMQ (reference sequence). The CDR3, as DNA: TGTGCCAGCAGCTTGGGAGGGGGACAGGGATACACTGAAGCTTTCTTT. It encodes CASSLGGGQGYTEAFF.

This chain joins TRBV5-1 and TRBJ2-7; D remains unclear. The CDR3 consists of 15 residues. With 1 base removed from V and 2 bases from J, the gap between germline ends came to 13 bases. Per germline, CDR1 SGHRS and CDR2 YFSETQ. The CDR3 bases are TGCGCCAGCAGCTTGCGCCCGCAAGCAACCTACGAGCAGTACTTC. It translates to CASSLRPQATYEQYF. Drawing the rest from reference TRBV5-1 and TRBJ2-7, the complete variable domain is KAGVTQTPRYLIKTRGQQVTLSCSPISGHRSVSWYQQTPGQGLQFLFEYFSETQRNKGNFPGRFSGRQFSNSRSEMNVSTLELGDSALYLCASSLRPQATYEQYFGPGTRLTVT.

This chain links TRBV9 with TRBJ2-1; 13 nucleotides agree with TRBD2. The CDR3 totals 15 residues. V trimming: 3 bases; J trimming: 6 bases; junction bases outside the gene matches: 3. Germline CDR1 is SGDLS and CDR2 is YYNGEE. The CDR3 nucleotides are TGTGCCAGCAGCGGGGGACTAGCGGGACGCAATGAGCAGTTCTTC. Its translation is CASSGGLAGRNEQFF.

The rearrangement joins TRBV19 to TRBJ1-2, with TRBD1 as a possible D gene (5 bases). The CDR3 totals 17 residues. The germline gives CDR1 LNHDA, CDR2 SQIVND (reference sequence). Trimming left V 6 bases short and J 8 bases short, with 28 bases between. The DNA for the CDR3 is TGTGCCAGTAGCACCCCAACAGCTGGAGGGCGGACACACGGCTACACCTTC. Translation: CASSTPTAGGRTHGYTF.

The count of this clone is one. The CDR3 loop is CASSPGGQGGETQYF. The CDR3 DNA follows: TGTGCCAGCAGCCCCGGGGGACAGGGGGGAGAGACCCAGTACTTC. V is TRBV13 and J is TRBJ2-5, with 11 bases fitting TRBD1. The V gene's germline CDR1 is PRHDT and CDR2 FYEKMQ (reference sequence). The length of the CDR3 is 15 residues. The trim removed 5 bases at V and 4 bases at J, leaving 6 bases unmatched.

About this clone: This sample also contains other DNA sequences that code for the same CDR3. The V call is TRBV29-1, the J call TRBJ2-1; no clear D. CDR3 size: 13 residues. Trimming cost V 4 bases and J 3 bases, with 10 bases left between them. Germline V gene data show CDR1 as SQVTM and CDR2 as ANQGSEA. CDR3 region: CSVVGGYYNEQFF. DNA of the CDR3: TGCAGCGTTGTCGGCGGATACTACAATGAGCAGTTCTTC.

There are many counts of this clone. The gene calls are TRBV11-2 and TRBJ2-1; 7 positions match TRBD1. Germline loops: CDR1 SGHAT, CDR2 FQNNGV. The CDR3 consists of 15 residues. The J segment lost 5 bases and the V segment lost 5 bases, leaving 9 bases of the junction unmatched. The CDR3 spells CASSQWLQGNNEQFF. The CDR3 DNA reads TGTGCCAGCAGCCAATGGTTACAGGGGAACAATGAGCAGTTCTTC.

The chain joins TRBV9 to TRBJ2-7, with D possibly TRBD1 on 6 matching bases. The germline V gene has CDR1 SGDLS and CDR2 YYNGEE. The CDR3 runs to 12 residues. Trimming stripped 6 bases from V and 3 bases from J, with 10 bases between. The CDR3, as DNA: TGTGCCAGCAAGGGCAGGGGCTACGAGCAGTACTTC. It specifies CASKGRGYEQYF.

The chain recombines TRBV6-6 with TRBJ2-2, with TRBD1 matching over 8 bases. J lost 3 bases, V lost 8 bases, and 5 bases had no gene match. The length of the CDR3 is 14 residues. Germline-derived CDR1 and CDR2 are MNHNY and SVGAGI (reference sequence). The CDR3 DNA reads TGTGCCAGCGCGGACAGGGCTGACACCGGGGAGCTGTTTTTT. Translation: CASADRADTGELFF.

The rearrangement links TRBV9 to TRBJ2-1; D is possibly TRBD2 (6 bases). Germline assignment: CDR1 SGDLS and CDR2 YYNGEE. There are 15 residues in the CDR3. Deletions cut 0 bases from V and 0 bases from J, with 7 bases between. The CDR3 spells CASSVASVSYNEQFF. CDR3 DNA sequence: TGTGCCAGCAGCGTAGCTAGCGTCTCCTACAATGAGCAGTTCTTC.

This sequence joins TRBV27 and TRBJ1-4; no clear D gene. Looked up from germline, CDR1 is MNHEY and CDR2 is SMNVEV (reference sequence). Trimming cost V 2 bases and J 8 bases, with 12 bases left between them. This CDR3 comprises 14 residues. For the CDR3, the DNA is TGTGCCAGCAGTTTAGGAAGGCGTCCCGAAAAACTGTTTTTT. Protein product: CASSLGRRPEKLFF.

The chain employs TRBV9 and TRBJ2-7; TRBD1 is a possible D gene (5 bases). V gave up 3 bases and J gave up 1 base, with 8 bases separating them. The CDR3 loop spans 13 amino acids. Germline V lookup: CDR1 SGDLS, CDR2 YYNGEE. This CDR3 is CASSAGNSYEQYF. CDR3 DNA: TGTGCCAGCAGCGCAGGGAATTCCTACGAGCAGTACTTC.

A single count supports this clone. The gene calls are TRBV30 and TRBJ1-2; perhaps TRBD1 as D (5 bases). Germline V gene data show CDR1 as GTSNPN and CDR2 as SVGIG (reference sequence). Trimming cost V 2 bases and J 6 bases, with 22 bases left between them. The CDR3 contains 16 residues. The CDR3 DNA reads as TGTGCCTGGAGTCGATACAACTCAGGGAATCTGGATGGCTACACCTTC. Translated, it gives CAWSRYNSGNLDGYTF.

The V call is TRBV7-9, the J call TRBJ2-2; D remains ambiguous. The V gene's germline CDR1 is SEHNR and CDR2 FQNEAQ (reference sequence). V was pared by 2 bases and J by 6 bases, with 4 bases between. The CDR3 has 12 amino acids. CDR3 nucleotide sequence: TGTGCCAGCAGCTTAATCCCCGGGGAGCTGTTTTTT. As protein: CASSLIPGELFF.

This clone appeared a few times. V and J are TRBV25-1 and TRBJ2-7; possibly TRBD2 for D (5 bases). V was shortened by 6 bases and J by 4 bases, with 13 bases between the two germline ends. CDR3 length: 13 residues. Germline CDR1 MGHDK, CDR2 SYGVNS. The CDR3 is CASSPGSGYEQYF. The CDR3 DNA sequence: TGTGCCAGCAGCCCCGGGTCGGGGTACGAGCAGTACTTC.

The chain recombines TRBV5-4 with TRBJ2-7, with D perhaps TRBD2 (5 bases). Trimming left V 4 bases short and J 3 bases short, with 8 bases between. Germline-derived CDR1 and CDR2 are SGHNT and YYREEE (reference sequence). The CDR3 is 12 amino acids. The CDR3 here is CASSVGVYEQYF. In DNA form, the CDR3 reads TGTGCCAGCAGCGTGGGAGTCTACGAGCAGTACTTC.

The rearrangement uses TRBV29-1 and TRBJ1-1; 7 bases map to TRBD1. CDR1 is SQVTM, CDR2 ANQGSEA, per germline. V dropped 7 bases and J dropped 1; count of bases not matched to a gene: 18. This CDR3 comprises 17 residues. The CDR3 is CSACCGRDRESNTEAFF. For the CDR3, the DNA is TGCAGCGCCTGTTGCGGCCGGGACAGAGAATCGAACACTGAAGCTTTCTTT.

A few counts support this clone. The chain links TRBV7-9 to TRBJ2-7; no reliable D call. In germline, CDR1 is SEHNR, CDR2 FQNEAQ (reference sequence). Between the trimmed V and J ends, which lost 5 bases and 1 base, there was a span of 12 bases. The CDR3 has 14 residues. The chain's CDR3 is CASSPAIFSYEQYF. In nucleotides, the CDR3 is TGTGCCAGCAGCCCGGCAATTTTTTCCTACGAGCAGTACTTC. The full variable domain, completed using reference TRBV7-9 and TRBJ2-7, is DTGVSQNPRHKITKRGQNVTFRCDPISEHNRLYWYRQTLGQGPEFLTYFQNEAQLEKSRLLSDRFSAERPKGSFSTLEIQRTEQGDSAMYLCASSPAIFSYEQYFGPGTRLTVT.

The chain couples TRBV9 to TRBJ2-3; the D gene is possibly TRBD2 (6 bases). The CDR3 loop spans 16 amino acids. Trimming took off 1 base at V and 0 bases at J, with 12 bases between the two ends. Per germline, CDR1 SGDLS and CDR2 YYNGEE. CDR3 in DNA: TGTGCCAGCAGCGTACAAGGCACTAGCAGCACAGATACGCAGTATTTT. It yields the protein CASSVQGTSSTDTQYF.

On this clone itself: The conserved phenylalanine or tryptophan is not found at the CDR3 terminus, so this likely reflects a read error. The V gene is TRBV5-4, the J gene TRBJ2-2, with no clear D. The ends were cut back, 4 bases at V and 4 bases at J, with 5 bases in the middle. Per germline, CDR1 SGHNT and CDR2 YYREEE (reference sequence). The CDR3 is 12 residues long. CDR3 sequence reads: CASSILTGELFS. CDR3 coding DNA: TGTGCCAGCAGCATCCTCACCGGGGAGCTGTTTTCT.